This TCR beta chain was identified in a study of CXCR3-negative and CXCR3-positive naive CD8 T cells. Libraries were UMI-labeled 5' RACE TRB cDNA. TCRdb reprocessed the 5' RACE reads, with one entry per CDR3 protein and no DNA. The record lists about 62,000 distinct CDR3 sequences, of which the ten most abundant hold around 4%. This CDR3 comprises 15 residues. The germline CDR1 and CDR2 sequences are SGHTA and FQGNSA. The sequence was collected from a human donor in good health. Some clones in this sample may be carry-over from other donors' samples. V and J are TRBV7-2 and TRBJ2-1; the TRBD2 assignment by TCRdb is unverifiable without DNA. Sequences were obtained from naive CXCR3- CD8+ T cells from blood. As to subset: CD45RO-CCR7+CD27+CD95- naive CD8+ T cells lacking CXCR3 (TNR3-). This CDR3 is CASSGIAGGYNEQFF.